The present TCR beta chain was sequenced within a study of technical replicates of blood from a few donors. Assay used: immunoSEQ multiplex PCR; TCRdb lists only in-frame clones, some missing. The sample includes about 84,000 clones, 95% to 98% of them seen just once. This clone was seen once. The sequence was collected from a human donor in good health. The sequenced sample was T cells isolated from PBMCs.

This CDR3 reads CSAGLAGGLYNEQFF. The CDR3 DNA reads as TGCAGCGCCGGACTAGCGGGGGGGCTCTACAATGAGCAGTTCTTC. The rearrangement joins TRBV29-1 to TRBJ2-1; 15 positions match TRBD2. The V and J ends lost 7 bases and 3 bases, in that order; junction bases with no gene match: 4. CDR1 and CDR2 (germline): SQVTM, ANQGSEA. The CDR3 consists of 15 residues.